Listed below are T cell receptor beta chains from one sample, sequenced in a study of control samples from healthy donors and cancer patients. Clones were read by immunoSEQ multiplex PCR, and TCRdb kept only the in-frame ones, dropping some. The sample has about 160,000 clones; just over 95% are singletons. Sequencing used blood. The receptor set was obtained from a woman aged 25 to 39 in good health. The CDR3 runs from the conserved cysteine through the conserved F or W. D genes are given only for firm matches. Some rows mark clone size as missing; the rest say once, few, many or name a class of expanded clone.

clone size: once
D gene: -
V gene: TRBV21-1
J gene: TRBJ2-4
CDR3 DNA: TGTGCCAGCAGCTTTCCGGGACTCACGATCACTATAGCCAAAAACATTCAGTACTTC
CDR3 protein: CASSFPGLTITIAKNIQYF

clone size: -
D gene: -
V gene: TRBV7-2
J gene: TRBJ2-1
CDR3 DNA: TGTGCCAGCAGCTTAGTTTCAGGGGACCTTTACAATGAGCAGTTCTTC
CDR3 protein: CASSLVSGDLYNEQFF

clone size: -
D gene: TRBD2
V gene: TRBV7-8
J gene: TRBJ2-1
CDR3 DNA: TGTGCCAGCAGCTTAGGGGGGGGCAATGAGCAGTTCTTC
CDR3 protein: CASSLGGGNEQFF

clone size: once
D gene: -
V gene: TRBV19
J gene: TRBJ1-1
CDR3 DNA: TGTGCCAGTACGGTGAGAACGAACACTGAAGCTTTCTTT
CDR3 protein: CASTVRTNTEAFF

clone size: -
D gene: -
V gene: TRBV27
J gene: TRBJ1-6
CDR3 DNA: TGTGCCAGCAGTTTTTCCTCGGGACTTTCGGGGAATTCACCCCTCCACTTT
CDR3 protein: CASSFSSGLSGNSPLHF

clone size: -
D gene: -
V gene: TRBV3-1/TRBV3-2
J gene: TRBJ1-4
CDR3 DNA: TGTGCCAGCGGGAACCTTGAAAAACTGTTTTTT
CDR3 protein: CASGNLEKLFF

clone size: -
D gene: -
V gene: TRBV27
J gene: TRBJ1-1
CDR3 DNA: TGTGCCAGCAGTTTCCGGGCGGACAACACTGAAGCTTTCTTT
CDR3 protein: CASSFRADNTEAFF

clone size: once
D gene: TRBD2
V gene: TRBV7-9
J gene: TRBJ2-7
CDR3 DNA: TGTGCCAGCAGCCAAGAGGGACTAGCGGGAGTTGGGTACGAGCAGTACTTC
CDR3 protein: CASSQEGLAGVGYEQYF

clone size: -
D gene: TRBD1
V gene: TRBV7-8
J gene: TRBJ1-1
CDR3 DNA: TGTGCCAGCAGCATAAGGACAGGGAACACTGAAGCTTTCTTT
CDR3 protein: CASSIRTGNTEAFF

clone size: -
D gene: TRBD1
V gene: TRBV6-5
J gene: TRBJ1-2
CDR3 DNA: TGTGCCAGCAGACGGACAGGAAAGTACTATGGCTACACCTTC
CDR3 protein: CASRRTGKYYGYTF

clone size: -
D gene: TRBD1
V gene: TRBV6-5
J gene: TRBJ1-2
CDR3 DNA: TGTGCCAGCACCCGAGGGACAGGGGCTGACGGCTACACCTTC
CDR3 protein: CASTRGTGADGYTF

clone size: -
D gene: TRBD1
V gene: TRBV2
J gene: TRBJ1-2
CDR3 DNA: TGTGCCAGCAGCGGACAGGGAACTGACTATGGCTACACCTTC
CDR3 protein: CASSGQGTDYGYTF

clone size: -
D gene: -
V gene: TRBV7-9
J gene: TRBJ1-4
CDR3 DNA: TGTGCCAGCAGACAACAGGGAGGAACTAATGAAAAACTGTTTTTT
CDR3 protein: CASRQQGGTNEKLFF

clone size: -
D gene: TRBD1
V gene: TRBV10-3
J gene: TRBJ1-2
CDR3 DNA: TGTGCCACCCACTTGACAGGGGGCTATGGCTACACCTTC
CDR3 protein: CATHLTGGYGYTF

clone size: -
D gene: TRBD2
V gene: TRBV6-2/TRBV6-3
J gene: TRBJ2-2
CDR3 DNA: TGTGCCAGCAGCCGACTGGGCGGGAGGAACACCGGGGAGCTGTTTTTT
CDR3 protein: CASSRLGGRNTGELFF

clone size: -
D gene: -
V gene: TRBV2
J gene: TRBJ1-5
CDR3 DNA: TGTGCCAGCAGTGTAGACAGAGGGCAACAGCCCCAGCATTTT
CDR3 protein: CASSVDRGQQPQHF

clone size: -
D gene: TRBD1
V gene: TRBV6-6
J gene: TRBJ2-6
CDR3 DNA: TGTGCCAGCAGTTACCCTACAGGGGTTGGGGCCAACGTCCTGACTTTC
CDR3 protein: CASSYPTGVGANVLTF

clone size: -
D gene: TRBD1
V gene: TRBV24-1
J gene: TRBJ1-2
CDR3 DNA: TGTGCCACCAGCAGAGGGACAGGGAACTATGGCTACACCTTC
CDR3 protein: CATSRGTGNYGYTF

clone size: -
D gene: -
V gene: TRBV27
J gene: TRBJ2-7
CDR3 DNA: TGTGCCAGCAGCCCCCGCATCGGGGCTCTCGAGCAGTACTTC
CDR3 protein: CASSPRIGALEQYF

clone size: -
D gene: -
V gene: TRBV6-5
J gene: TRBJ2-3
CDR3 DNA: TGTGCCAGCAGAGACCTGAACCTTGGGGATACGCAGTATTTT
CDR3 protein: CASRDLNLGDTQYF

clone size: -
D gene: -
V gene: TRBV19
J gene: TRBJ2-1
CDR3 DNA: TGTGCCAGTAGTATTCAGCAGGGCACCCACAATGAGCAGTTCTTC
CDR3 protein: CASSIQQGTHNEQFF

clone size: -
D gene: -
V gene: TRBV10-3
J gene: TRBJ1-2
CDR3 DNA: TGTGCCATCAGTGAGTCCTCCAGGCCGGGTCACTATGGCTACACCTTC
CDR3 protein: CAISESSRPGHYGYTF

clone size: few
D gene: -
V gene: TRBV5-1
J gene: TRBJ2-5
CDR3 DNA: TGCGCCAGCAGCTTCTGGGTAGGGAAAGAGACCCAGTACTTC
CDR3 protein: CASSFWVGKETQYF

clone size: -
D gene: -
V gene: TRBV6-5
J gene: TRBJ2-3
CDR3 DNA: TGTGCCAGCAGTCCCTTAGCGAGCTACACAGATACGCAGTATTTT
CDR3 protein: CASSPLASYTDTQYF

clone size: -
D gene: TRBD1
V gene: TRBV10-3
J gene: TRBJ1-2
CDR3 DNA: TGTGCCATCAGTCAGGGGGGCGGCTACACCTTC
CDR3 protein: CAISQGGGYTF

clone size: -
D gene: TRBD2
V gene: TRBV4-2
J gene: TRBJ2-7
CDR3 DNA: TGTGCCAGCAGCCAAGAAAGACTAGCGGGGGGGTACTCCTACGAGCAGTACTTC
CDR3 protein: CASSQERLAGGYSYEQYF

clone size: -
D gene: -
V gene: TRBV4-2
J gene: TRBJ2-3
CDR3 DNA: TGTGCCAGCAGCCAGCGCGGGGACGCAGATACGCAGTATTTT
CDR3 protein: CASSQRGDADTQYF

clone size: -
D gene: -
V gene: TRBV9
J gene: TRBJ1-3
CDR3 DNA: TGTGCCAGCAGCGTAGGGGGTCAAGGAAACACCATATATTTT
CDR3 protein: CASSVGGQGNTIYF

clone size: -
D gene: -
V gene: TRBV28
J gene: TRBJ2-1
CDR3 DNA: TGTGCCAGCAGAGGAAATGAGCAGTTCTTC
CDR3 protein: CASRGNEQFF

clone size: -
D gene: -
V gene: TRBV6-1
J gene: TRBJ2-7
CDR3 DNA: TGTGCCAGCAGTGACGACTACTACGAGCAGTACTTC
CDR3 protein: CASSDDYYEQYF

clone size: -
D gene: -
V gene: TRBV2
J gene: TRBJ1-2
CDR3 DNA: TGTGCCAGCACCCCTAGACAGGACTTTAGCTATGGCTACACCTTC
CDR3 protein: CASTPRQDFSYGYTF

clone size: once
D gene: -
V gene: TRBV7-6
J gene: TRBJ2-3
CDR3 DNA: TGTGCCAGCAGCTTCACCCTCTCGGACCAGGTTGGGGGCACAGATACGCAGTATTTT
CDR3 protein: CASSFTLSDQVGGTDTQYF

clone size: -
D gene: TRBD1
V gene: TRBV11-3
J gene: TRBJ2-2
CDR3 DNA: TGTGCCAGCAGCAGCCGGGACAGGGATTTTGCCGGGGAGCTGTTTTTT
CDR3 protein: CASSSRDRDFAGELFF

clone size: -
D gene: -
V gene: TRBV2
J gene: TRBJ1-5
CDR3 DNA: TGTGCCAGCAGTGAAACGGGAATGGTTCAGCCCCAGCATTTT
CDR3 protein: CASSETGMVQPQHF

clone size: once
D gene: TRBD2
V gene: TRBV20-1
J gene: TRBJ2-5
CDR3 DNA: TGCAGTGCTAGACTAGCGGAGCCCCAGTACTTC
CDR3 protein: CSARLAEPQYF

clone size: -
D gene: -
V gene: TRBV25-1
J gene: TRBJ2-6
CDR3 DNA: TGTGCCAGCAGTGACCCCGGGTCATTCCCCTCTGGGGCCAACGTCCTGACTTTC
CDR3 protein: CASSDPGSFPSGANVLTF

clone size: -
D gene: -
V gene: TRBV6-5
J gene: TRBJ2-3
CDR3 DNA: TGTGCCAGCAGGATGTTTAGCGGTAGCACAGATACGCAGTATTTT
CDR3 protein: CASRMFSGSTDTQYF

clone size: -
D gene: -
V gene: TRBV28
J gene: TRBJ1-5
CDR3 DNA: TGTGCCAGCAGCCCTCGGGTGTTAGGCAATCAGCCCCAGCATTTT
CDR3 protein: CASSPRVLGNQPQHF

clone size: -
D gene: -
V gene: TRBV30
J gene: TRBJ2-5
CDR3 DNA: TGTGCCTGGAGTGTAGGCAAGGCCGCCGAGACCCAGTACTTC
CDR3 protein: CAWSVGKAAETQYF

clone size: -
D gene: -
V gene: TRBV6-6
J gene: TRBJ1-2
CDR3 DNA: TGTGCCAGCAGTTACGCCGACGGGGGTTATGGCTACACCTTC
CDR3 protein: CASSYADGGYGYTF

clone size: -
D gene: -
V gene: TRBV19
J gene: TRBJ1-4
CDR3 DNA: TGTGCCAGTAGTAACAGGCCTCGAACGGAAAAACTGTTTTTT
CDR3 protein: CASSNRPRTEKLFF

clone size: -
D gene: -
V gene: TRBV6-6
J gene: TRBJ2-7
CDR3 DNA: TGTGCCAGCAGTACAGGTTCGGGACACTACGAGCAGTACTTC
CDR3 protein: CASSTGSGHYEQYF

clone size: -
D gene: -
V gene: TRBV3-1/TRBV3-2
J gene: TRBJ2-1
CDR3 DNA: TGTGCCAGCAGCCAAGAGAGGGATTTCTACAATGAGCAGTTCTTC
CDR3 protein: CASSQERDFYNEQFF

clone size: -
D gene: -
V gene: TRBV12-3/TRBV12-4
J gene: TRBJ2-1
CDR3 DNA: TGTGCCAGCAGCCCGGGGCGGAACAATGAGCAGTTCTTC
CDR3 protein: CASSPGRNNEQFF

clone size: -
D gene: TRBD2
V gene: TRBV7-9
J gene: TRBJ2-3
CDR3 DNA: TGTGCCAGCAGCTTCGCTAGCGGGGGGACGGATACGCAGTATTTT
CDR3 protein: CASSFASGGTDTQYF

clone size: -
D gene: -
V gene: TRBV28
J gene: TRBJ2-3
CDR3 DNA: TGTGCCAGCAGTTTATGGAGAACAGGGATCACAGATACGCAGTATTTT
CDR3 protein: CASSLWRTGITDTQYF

clone size: -
D gene: -
V gene: TRBV10-3
J gene: TRBJ2-7
CDR3 DNA: TGTGCCATCAGTGACACAGGAAGCTCCTACGAGCAGTACTTC
CDR3 protein: CAISDTGSSYEQYF

clone size: -
D gene: TRBD1
V gene: TRBV5-1
J gene: TRBJ2-2
CDR3 DNA: TGCGCCAGCAGCAGCTATCCATCGGACAGGGGGCACGCCGGGGAGCTGTTTTTT
CDR3 protein: CASSSYPSDRGHAGELFF

clone size: -
D gene: -
V gene: TRBV6-5
J gene: TRBJ2-1
CDR3 DNA: TGTGCCAGCAGTTCCCCCGGGACAAGCTCCTACAATGAGCAGTTCTTC
CDR3 protein: CASSSPGTSSYNEQFF

clone size: -
D gene: -
V gene: TRBV2
J gene: TRBJ1-5
CDR3 DNA: TGTGCCAGCATGTCCGGAAATCAGCCCCAGCATTTT
CDR3 protein: CASMSGNQPQHF

clone size: -
D gene: TRBD1
V gene: TRBV7-3
J gene: TRBJ2-2
CDR3 DNA: TGTGCCAGCAGCTTCCAGGGGACAGTCAACACCGGGGAGCTGTTTTTT
CDR3 protein: CASSFQGTVNTGELFF

clone size: -
D gene: TRBD1
V gene: TRBV9
J gene: TRBJ1-6
CDR3 DNA: TGTGCCAGCAGCGCGACAGGGGAAAATTCACCCCTCCACTTT
CDR3 protein: CASSATGENSPLHF

clone size: once
D gene: -
V gene: TRBV19
J gene: TRBJ1-5
CDR3 DNA: TGTGCCAGTAGTATAACAGTCAATCAGCCCCAGCATTTT
CDR3 protein: CASSITVNQPQHF